These 19 T cell receptor beta chains were sequenced from one sample in a study of cytomegalovirus exposure and HLA in healthy donors. PCR amplification relied on 60 Vbeta primers (plus 13 Jbeta primers). Some clones are missing from TCRdb's copy, which holds only in-frame ones; the method was immunoSEQ multiplex PCR. In the table there are fewer than 200,000 clones, 77% of which are singletons. Sequencing was carried out using PBMCs. Every receptor here comes from a woman aged 40 to 49 in good health and CMV-seropositive.

The chain recombines TRBV10-1 with TRBJ2-2; D is possibly TRBD1 (5 bases). Between the trimmed V and J ends, which lost 3 bases and 1 base, there was a span of 9 bases. The CDR3 consists of 15 residues. Germline CDR1 reads WNHNN; CDR2 reads SYGVQD (reference sequence). The CDR3 is CASSDRQGNTGELFF. The CDR3 DNA reads TGCGCCAGCAGTGACAGGCAGGGGAACACCGGGGAGCTGTTTTTT.

The chain has TRBV7-2 and TRBJ2-7; tentative D call: TRBD1 (5 bases). With 4 bases removed from V and 1 base from J, the gap between germline ends came to 14 bases. The CDR3 loop spans 15 amino acids. In germline, CDR1 is SGHTA, CDR2 FQGNSA. The CDR3 loop reads CASSYIAGPSYEQYF. The CDR3 bases are TGTGCCAGCAGCTACATCGCAGGGCCTTCCTACGAGCAGTACTTC.

This chain joins TRBV7-9 and TRBJ1-1; no clear D gene. With 2 bases removed from V and 0 bases from J, the gap between germline ends came to 4 bases. This CDR3 is built from 13 residues. Per the germline V gene, CDR1 is SEHNR and CDR2 is FQNEAQ (reference sequence). The CDR3 coding sequence is TGTGCCAGCAGCTTAATTATGAACACTGAAGCTTTCTTT. Amino acid sequence: CASSLIMNTEAFF.

CDR3 in amino acids: CASSLGGSSGSQETQYF. CDR3 DNA sequence: TGTGCCAGCAGCTTAGGAGGGTCCAGTGGGTCCCAAGAGACCCAGTACTTC. This chain links TRBV11-3 with TRBJ2-5; maybe TRBD2 (5 bases). V lost 1 base to trimming and J lost 1 base, with 16 bases between them. The CDR3 loop spans 17 amino acids. CDR1 and CDR2 (germline): SGHNT, YENEEA. Supplemented by reference TRBV11-3 and TRBJ2-5, the full variable domain reads EAGVVQSPRYKIIEKKQPVAFWCNPISGHNTLYWYLQNLGQGPELLIRYENEEAVDDSQLPKDRFSAERLKGVDSTLKIQPAELGDSAVYLCASSLGGSSGSQETQYFGPGTRLLVL.

This CDR3 is CASRDTNTGELFF. The CDR3 DNA is TGTGCCAGTAGGGACACGAACACCGGGGAGCTGTTTTTT. The genes are TRBV19 and TRBJ2-2; weak D call: TRBD1 (5 bases). The CDR3 covers 13 residues. Trimming pared 6 bases from V and 0 bases from J, leaving 5 bases between. Germline V gene data show CDR1 as LNHDA and CDR2 as SQIVND (reference sequence).

The chain couples TRBV11-2 to TRBJ1-1; D is perhaps TRBD1 (6 bases). V was trimmed by 1 base and J by 4 bases, leaving 10 bases between them. Germline CDR1 is SGHAT and CDR2 is FQNNGV. The CDR3 length is 14 residues. CDR3 bases: TGTGCCAGCAGCTTAGGGGGGCGGGTCACTGAAGCTTTCTTT. Translation gives CASSLGGRVTEAFF.

The gene calls are TRBV5-1 and TRBJ2-2, with D unresolved. Germline-derived CDR1 and CDR2 are SGHRS and YFSETQ. Trimming took off 0 bases at V and 3 bases at J, with 9 bases between the two ends. This CDR3 is built from 15 residues. Here the CDR3 reads CASSLDTVHTGELFF. CDR3 DNA: TGCGCCAGCAGCTTGGATACAGTACACACCGGGGAGCTGTTTTTT.

The genes are TRBV30 and TRBJ1-1, with 8 positions matching TRBD1. The ends lost 3 bases at V and 7 bases at J; junction bases unmatched: 4. This CDR3 contains 12 residues. Germline V gives CDR1 GTSNPN, CDR2 SVGIG (reference sequence). The chain's CDR3 is CAWSRTGSEAFF. The DNA of the CDR3 is TGTGCCTGGAGCCGGACAGGGAGTGAAGCTTTCTTT.

The chain is built from TRBV6-5 and TRBJ2-3; D may be TRBD1 (6 bases). CDR1 MNHEY and CDR2 SVGAGI come from the germline V gene. This CDR3 has 14 amino acids. With 7 bases removed from V and 3 bases from J, the gap between germline ends came to 14 bases. The CDR3 DNA follows: TGTGCCAGCACCAAGAAGAGGGGGACAGATACGCAGTATTTT. It specifies CASTKKRGTDTQYF.

In this sample, this clone turned up a few times. The CDR3 sequence is CASSLQGIYGYTF. CDR3 nucleotides: TGTGCCAGCAGCCTACAGGGGATCTATGGCTACACCTTC. The chain links TRBV7-9 to TRBJ1-2, with 7 bases fitting TRBD1. The CDR3 covers 13 residues. Trimming removed 5 bases from V and 4 bases from J; junction bases left unmatched: 4. Germline values: CDR1 SEHNR, CDR2 FQNEAQ (reference sequence).

The CDR3 bases are TGCAGCGTTCTTACTCTCGAGTCTTGCTACACCTTC. Its translation is CSVLTLESCYTF. The V call is TRBV29-1, the J call TRBJ1-2; D remains unclear. V was shortened by 5 bases and J by 9 bases, with 16 bases between the two germline ends. Germline values: CDR1 SQVTM, CDR2 ANQGSEA. The CDR3 extends over 12 amino acids.

The chain has TRBV7-8 and TRBJ2-5; TRBD2 aligns across 12 bases. The V gene end was trimmed by 3 bases and the J gene end by 4 bases; junction bases not matched to a gene: 6. This CDR3 comprises 16 residues. CDR1 is SGHVS and CDR2 is FQNEAQ in the germline V gene. The CDR3 here is CASSFRLAGVIETQYF. The CDR3 DNA follows: TGTGCCAGCAGCTTCCGACTAGCGGGAGTAATAGAGACCCAGTACTTC.

This chain uses TRBV6-5 with TRBJ2-1; TRBD2 matches 8 bases. With 5 bases clipped from V and 7 bases from J, the junction kept 4 bases outside the gene matches. Germline V gene sequence: CDR1 MNHEY, CDR2 SVGAGI. This CDR3 has 13 residues. The CDR3 loop is CASSPGTRNEQFF. The CDR3, as DNA: TGTGCCAGCAGTCCCGGGACTAGAAATGAGCAGTTCTTC.

The chain couples TRBV7-2 to TRBJ2-5, with TRBD2 matching over 12 bases. V lost 5 bases to trimming and J lost 4 bases; unmatched junction nucleotides: 5. Germline CDR1 reads SGHTA; CDR2 reads FQGNSA. The CDR3 extends over 15 amino acids. CDR3 protein: CASSTRLAGVETQYF. The CDR3 DNA reads TGTGCCAGCAGCACCAGACTAGCGGGAGTAGAGACCCAGTACTTC.

This clone was observed a handful of times. This chain uses TRBV6-5 with TRBJ1-4, with 7 bases matching TRBD1. The V segment lost 0 bases and the J segment 7 bases; nucleotides outside the gene matches: 5. The CDR3 consists of 15 residues. Per the germline V gene, CDR1 is MNHEY and CDR2 is SVGAGI. The chain's CDR3 is CASSYSTGYREKLFF. The DNA for the CDR3 is TGTGCCAGCAGTTACTCGACAGGGTATCGTGAAAAACTGTTTTTT.

The chain links TRBV7-2 to TRBJ2-2; 9 nucleotides line up with TRBD1. The CDR3 sequence is 15 residues long. The V and J ends lost 4 bases and 6 bases, in that order; junction bases with no gene match: 6. CDR1 is SGHTA and CDR2 is FQGNSA in the germline V gene. The CDR3 sequence is CASSSLGQGAGELFF. DNA of the CDR3: TGTGCCAGCAGCTCGCTGGGACAGGGTGCCGGGGAGCTGTTTTTT.

The chain uses TRBV19 and TRBJ1-2; a weak D match, TRBD1 (6 bases). The V gene lost 8 bases and the J gene lost 3 bases, with 10 bases spanning the gap. The CDR3 is 12 residues long. In germline, CDR1 is LNHDA, CDR2 SQIVND (reference sequence). CDR3 protein: CASQGIDYGYTF. CDR3 coding DNA: TGTGCCAGTCAGGGGATAGACTATGGCTACACCTTC.

The V call is TRBV5-6, the J call TRBJ1-5; 9 bases map to TRBD1. The germline V gene has CDR1 SGHDT and CDR2 YYEEEE. The ends lost 0 bases at V and 9 bases at J; junction bases unmatched: 10. The CDR3 runs to 16 residues. The CDR3 DNA reads as TGTGCCAGCAGCTTGGGGGGGACAGGGTCGGGCCGGCCCCAGCATTTT. Amino acids: CASSLGGTGSGRPQHF.

V gene TRBV9 combines with J gene TRBJ1-2; D remains unclear. V was shortened by 2 bases and J by 2 bases, with 10 bases between the two germline ends. Germline CDR1 is SGDLS and CDR2 is YYNGEE. This CDR3 is built from 14 residues. CDR3 in DNA: TGTGCCAGCAGCGTTGAACACGCCAACTATGGCTACACCTTC. Translation: CASSVEHANYGYTF. The full variable domain, in which reference TRBV9 and TRBJ1-2 provide the parts outside the CDR3, is DSGVTQTPKHLITATGQRVTLRCSPRSGDLSVYWYQQSLDQGLQFLIQYYNGEERAKGNILERFSAQQFPDLHSELNLSSLELGDSALYFCASSVEHANYGYTFGSGTRLTVV.